The source of this TCR beta chain is a study of blood T cell repertoires in COVID-19. Study-level information: Samples of COVID-19 (acute and convalescent) were obtained from the United States, Italy and Spain.

Authors' analysis steps: Amplification of reference gene primers was used by the study to estimate nucleated cell counts. Only in-frame clones appear in the TCRdb table, and some are missing; sequencing was by immunoSEQ multiplex PCR. That table gives V, J and clone size, and the DNA gave D and trimming. The data show 150,000 to 200,000 clones, 86% seen once. The CDR3 totals 12 residues. V lost 6 bases and J lost 5; bases outside the gene matches: 3. Germline CDR1 MDHEN, CDR2 SYDVKM. The TCR was taken from a man aged 45-65 years with active or convalescent COVID-19. The chain joins TRBV28 to TRBJ1-2, with 7 nucleotides matching TRBD1. Source material: peripheral blood. CDR3 coding DNA: TGTGCCAGCAGGACAGGGACTTATGGCTACACCTTC. It specifies CASRTGTYGYTF.